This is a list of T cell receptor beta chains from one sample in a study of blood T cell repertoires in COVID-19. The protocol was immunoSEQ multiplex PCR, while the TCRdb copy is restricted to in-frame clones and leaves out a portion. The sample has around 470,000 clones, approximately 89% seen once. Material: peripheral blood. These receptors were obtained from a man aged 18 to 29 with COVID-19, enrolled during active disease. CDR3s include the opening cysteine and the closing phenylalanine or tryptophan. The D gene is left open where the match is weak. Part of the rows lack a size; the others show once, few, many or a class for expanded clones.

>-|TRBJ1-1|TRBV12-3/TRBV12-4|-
CASIEDPNTEAFF
TGTGCCAGCATTGAGGATCCGAACACTGAAGCTTTCTTT
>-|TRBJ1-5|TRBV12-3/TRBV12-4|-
CASGRVDQPQHF
TGTGCCAGCGGCAGGGTAGATCAGCCCCAGCATTTT
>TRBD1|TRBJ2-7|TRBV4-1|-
CASSQFGQGVGEQYF
TGCGCCAGCAGCCAATTTGGGCAGGGGGTTGGCGAGCAGTACTTC
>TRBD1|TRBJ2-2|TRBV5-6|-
CASSLRQGTGELFF
TGTGCCAGCAGCCTGCGACAGGGGACCGGGGAGCTGTTTTTT
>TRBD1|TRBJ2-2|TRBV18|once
CASSPGQGTGELFF
TGTGCCAGCTCACCGGGACAGGGAACCGGGGAGCTGTTTTTT
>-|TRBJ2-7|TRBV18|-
CASSETRGDPEQYF
TGTGCCAGCTCGGAAACACGAGGAGACCCCGAGCAGTACTTC
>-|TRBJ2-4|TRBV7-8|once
CASSLGGKLASNF
TGTGCCAGCAGCTTAGGTGGTAAACTAGCCTCGAACTTC
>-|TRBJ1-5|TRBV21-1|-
CASSKDGPGVIINQPQHF
TGTGCCAGCAGCAAAGACGGACCAGGGGTTATCATCAATCAGCCCCAGCATTTT
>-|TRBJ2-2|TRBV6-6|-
CASSSQLGTGELFF
TGTGCCAGCAGTTCCCAACTCGGCACCGGGGAGCTGTTTTTT
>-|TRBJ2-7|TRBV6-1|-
CASSERGGRPHEQYF
TGTGCCAGCAGTGAACGCGGAGGGAGGCCCCACGAGCAGTACTTC
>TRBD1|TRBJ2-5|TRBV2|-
CASSRRTGGRETQYF
TGTGCCAGCTCCCGACGGACAGGGGGGAGGGAGACCCAGTACTTC
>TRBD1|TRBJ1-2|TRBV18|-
CASFSGQGAGYTF
TGTGCCAGCTTTTCCGGACAGGGGGCTGGCTACACCTTC
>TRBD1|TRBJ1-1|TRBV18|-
CASSSSRQGNTEAFF
TGTGCCAGCTCATCTTCCAGACAGGGGAACACTGAAGCTTTCTTT
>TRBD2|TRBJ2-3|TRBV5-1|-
CASSARLAGSTDTQYF
TGCGCCAGCAGCGCCAGACTAGCGGGAAGCACAGATACGCAGTATTTT
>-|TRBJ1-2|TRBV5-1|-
CASSPVRGLGYTF
TGCGCCAGCAGCCCGGTGCGGGGGCTTGGCTACACCTTC
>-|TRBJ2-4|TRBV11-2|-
CASSLASRNIQYF
TGTGCCAGCAGCTTAGCATCGAGAAACATTCAGTACTTC
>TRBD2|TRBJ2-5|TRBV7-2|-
CASSWTSGETQYF
TGTGCCAGCAGCTGGACTAGCGGTGAGACCCAGTACTTC
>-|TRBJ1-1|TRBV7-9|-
CASSSVGEAFF
TGTGCCAGCAGCTCTGTCGGTGAAGCTTTCTTT
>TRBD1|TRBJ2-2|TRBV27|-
CASSPGTAPTGELFF
TGTGCCAGCTCTCCCGGGACAGCCCCCACCGGGGAGCTGTTTTTT
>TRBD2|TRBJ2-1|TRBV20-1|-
CSASGAGGPVNEQFF
TGCAGTGCTAGTGGAGCGGGAGGGCCGGTCAATGAGCAGTTCTTC
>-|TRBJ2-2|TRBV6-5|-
CASSYSWTGTGELFF
TGTGCCAGCAGTTACTCGTGGACGGGGACCGGGGAGCTGTTTTTT
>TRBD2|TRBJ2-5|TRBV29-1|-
CSVATSGQETQYF
TGCAGCGTTGCGACTAGCGGACAAGAGACCCAGTACTTC
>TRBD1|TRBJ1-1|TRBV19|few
CASSRDRLNTEAFF
TGTGCCAGTAGTCGGGACAGATTGAACACTGAAGCTTTCTTT
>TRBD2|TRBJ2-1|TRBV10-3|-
CAISEAGGYNEQFF
TGTGCCATCAGTGAAGCGGGAGGCTACAATGAGCAGTTCTTC
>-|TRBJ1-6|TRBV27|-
CASSAQGNSPLHF
TGTGCCAGCAGTGCTCAGGGGAATTCACCCCTCCACTTT
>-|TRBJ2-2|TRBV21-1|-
CASSSKERTGELFF
TGTGCCAGCAGTTCAAAGGAGAGGACCGGGGAGCTGTTTTTT
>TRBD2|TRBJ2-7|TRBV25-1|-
CASSQLAGGSYEQYF
TGTGCCAGCAGTCAACTAGCGGGCGGCTCCTACGAGCAGTACTTC
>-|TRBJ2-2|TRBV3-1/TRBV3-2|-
CASSPLSNTGELFF
TGTGCCAGCAGCCCCTTATCGAACACCGGGGAGCTGTTTTTT